The 19 T cell receptor beta chains below all came from one sample that was sequenced in a study of T cells after yellow fever vaccination. TCRdb recomputed calls from the 5' RACE reads with MiXCR, one row per CDR3 protein. The data contain under 550,000 distinct CDR3 sequences, around a fifth of them singletons. This specimen consisted of PBMCs, obtained roughly 20 days after the first yellow fever vaccination. These receptor sequences come from a man aged 18 to 29 who received the YFV17D yellow fever vaccine.

Only a few counts were recorded for this clonotype. This chain joins TRBV5-1 and TRBJ2-3; D tentatively reads TRBD1 or TRBD2 (5 bases each). Germline values: CDR1 SGHRS, CDR2 YFSETQ. CDR3 length: 12 amino acids. The V end lost 5 bases, the J end lost 6 bases, and 10 bases lay between the germline ends. The CDR3 protein is CASREGTDTQYF. CDR3 bases: TGCGCCAGCAGAGAGGGGACGGATACGCAGTATTTT. The full variable domain, rest sourced from reference TRBV5-1 and TRBJ2-3, is KAGVTQTPRYLIKTRGQQVTLSCSPISGHRSVSWYQQTPGQGLQFLFEYFSETQRNKGNFPGRFSGRQFSNSRSEMNVSTLELGDSALYLCASREGTDTQYFGPGTRLTVL.

The table lists this clonotype with a few counts. This sequence joins TRBV6-2 or TRBV6-3 and TRBJ2-3; maybe TRBD2 (5 bases). V lost 0 bases, J lost 0 bases, and 10 bases lay in between. This CDR3 is 16 amino acids long. Germline values: CDR1 MNHEY, CDR2 SVGEGT. CDR3 in DNA: TGTGCCAGCAGTTACTCTCCCAGCGGAAGCACAGATACGCAGTATTTT. Encoded protein: CASSYSPSGSTDTQYF.

The rearrangement links TRBV11-2 to TRBJ2-4; the D gene is possibly TRBD1 (5 bases). CDR1 and CDR2 from the germline V gene are SGHAT and FQNNGV. Trimming shortened V by 2 bases and J by 0 bases, and 11 bases separated the two germline ends. The CDR3 has 16 residues. The CDR3, as DNA: TGTGCCAGCAGCTTACAGGGATTCCGAGCCAAAAACATTCAGTACTTC. Translation gives CASSLQGFRAKNIQYF.

V is TRBV20-1 and J is TRBJ2-4; tentative D call: TRBD2 (6 bases). V lost 3 bases to trimming and J lost 9 bases, with 24 bases between them. Germline assignment: CDR1 DFQATT and CDR2 SNEGSKA (reference sequence). The CDR3 is made up of 16 amino acids. This chain's CDR3 is CSARPPRATSRTIQYF. The CDR3, as DNA: TGCAGTGCTAGGCCCCCGCGAGCCACTAGCCGGACCATTCAGTACTTC.

This clonotype was detected a few times. V and J are TRBV12-3 or TRBV12-4 and TRBJ1-6; D is uncertain. The CDR3 is made up of 12 amino acids. V was cut by 5 bases and J by 16 bases, with 15 bases left in between. This chain's CDR3 is CASSGLRGRLHF. Here the CDR3 DNA reads TGTGCCAGCAGTGGTCTCCGAGGTAGACTCCACTTT.

This clonotype was detected a few times. The chain is built from TRBV10-3 and TRBJ2-1; D perhaps matches TRBD2 (7 bases). This CDR3 comprises 12 residues. Looked up from germline, CDR1 is ENHRY and CDR2 is SYGVKD. V was clipped by 6 bases and J by 8 bases, with 11 bases between them. The CDR3 sequence: CAISRGAHEQFF. The CDR3 region has the DNA TGTGCCATCAGCCGGGGGGCCCATGAGCAGTTCTTC.

This clonotype was picked up a small number of times. The chain is built from TRBV6-1 and TRBJ1-6; 10 bases match TRBD1. The germline V gene encodes CDR1 MNHNS and CDR2 SASEGT. The length of the CDR3 is 16 residues. Trimming cost V 6 bases and J 6 bases; bases outside gene matches: 8. The CDR3 region has the DNA TGTGCCAGCAGCCCTCATAGGACAGGGGGTAATTCACCCCTCCACTTT. Its translation: CASSPHRTGGNSPLHF.

The V gene is TRBV5-1, the J gene TRBJ2-7; D is unclear. The length of the CDR3 is 16 residues. The ends were cut back, 0 bases at V and 2 bases at J, with 15 bases in the middle. The V gene's germline CDR1 is SGHRS and CDR2 YFSETQ. In nucleotides, the CDR3 is TGCGCCAGCAGCTTGGGGGTGGCACGGACGACCTACGAGCAGTACTTC. This encodes CASSLGVARTTYEQYF.

CDR3 nucleotide sequence: TGTGCCAGCTCACCACCTGGACAGGACCCCGAAAAACTGTTTTTT. This gives the protein CASSPPGQDPEKLFF. The chain has TRBV18 and TRBJ1-4, with 7 nucleotides matching TRBD1. Per germline, CDR1 KGHSH and CDR2 LQKENI. The CDR3 contains 15 residues. The J segment lost 8 bases and the V segment lost 0 bases, leaving 6 bases of the junction unmatched.

J is TRBJ1-3 and V is TRBV20-1; D possibly corresponds to TRBD1 (5 bases). CDR3 length: 14 residues. Germline V gives CDR1 DFQATT, CDR2 SNEGSKA (reference sequence). Trimming took 6 bases from V and 0 from J, leaving 12 bases between them. CDR3 sequence reads: CSASPGTSGNTIYF. The CDR3 nucleotides are TGCAGTGCATCCCCCGGGACCTCTGGAAACACCATATATTTT.

This clonotype was picked up a small number of times. The V call is TRBV5-1, the J call TRBJ2-1; D not certain. Germline loops: CDR1 SGHRS, CDR2 YFSETQ. Trimming cost V 0 bases and J 10 bases, with 11 bases left between them. The CDR3 contains 13 residues. CDR3 loop: CASSLGPGYEQFF. The CDR3 nucleotides are TGCGCCAGCAGCTTGGGGCCAGGCTACGAGCAGTTCTTC.

The rearrangement links TRBV18 to TRBJ2-3; 9 nucleotides match TRBD2. Germline CDR1 is KGHSH and CDR2 is LQKENI. J lost 4 bases, V lost 3 bases, and 5 bases had no gene match. This CDR3 has 15 amino acids. Here the CDR3 DNA reads TGTGCCAGCTCACCCAGCGGGGGGTATGCAGATACGCAGTATTTT. This translates into CASSPSGGYADTQYF.

This clonotype has more than one count but fewer than ten. The chain has TRBV7-9 and TRBJ1-6; perhaps TRBD1 as D (5 bases). The CDR3 length is 17 residues. Germline V lookup: CDR1 SEHNR, CDR2 FQNEAQ (reference sequence). V was cut by 5 bases and J by 7 bases, with 21 bases left in between. CDR3 sequence: CASSPGTEHGANSPLHF. Here the CDR3 DNA reads TGTGCCAGCAGCCCCGGGACCGAGCACGGGGCAAATTCACCCCTCCACTTT.

The chain joins TRBV20-1 to TRBJ1-1; TRBD1 matches 9 bases. The length of the CDR3 is 13 residues. CDR1 is DFQATT, CDR2 SNEGSKA, per germline (reference sequence). This CDR3 is CRFNRGRISEAFF. Written as DNA, the CDR3 is TGCAGGTTTAACAGGGGGCGGATTTCTGAAGCTTTCTTT.

This clonotype turned up a few times. The chain carries TRBV5-5 and TRBJ1-1; D is undetermined. The CDR3 has 12 residues. Trimming took off 8 bases at V and 5 bases at J, with 13 bases between the two ends. The germline V gene has CDR1 SGHKS and CDR2 YYEKEE (reference sequence). The CDR3 here is CARGKRRTEAFF. The CDR3 DNA reads TGTGCCAGGGGGAAAAGACGGACTGAAGCTTTCTTT.

V gene TRBV12-3 or TRBV12-4 combines with J gene TRBJ1-1; a possible D gene is TRBD1 (6 bases). V dropped 6 bases and J dropped 6 bases, with 17 bases sitting between them. The CDR3 extends over 14 amino acids. The CDR3 spells CASRTTTGSPEAFF. Written as DNA, the CDR3 is TGTGCCAGCAGGACTACAACAGGGAGCCCTGAAGCTTTCTTT.

This clonotype was counted only a few times. This chain connects TRBV27 to TRBJ1-6; D is unclear. Deletions cut 10 bases from V and 6 bases from J, with 19 bases between. Germline lookup yields CDR1 MNHEY and CDR2 SMNVEV (reference sequence). The length of the CDR3 is 15 residues. CDR3: CATLPEPGSNSPLHF. CDR3 DNA sequence: TGTGCCACCCTTCCTGAGCCGGGCTCTAATTCACCCCTCCACTTT.

This clonotype has more than one count but fewer than ten. The rearrangement joins TRBV5-4 to TRBJ2-3; TRBD1 or TRBD2 may be the D gene (6 bases each). The CDR3 is 15 amino acids. V was trimmed by 2 bases and J by 3 bases, leaving 13 bases between them. CDR1 is SGHNT, CDR2 YYREEE, per germline (reference sequence). The CDR3: CASSFHGGGTDTQYF. The CDR3 nucleotides read TGTGCCAGCAGCTTCCACGGGGGCGGGACAGATACGCAGTATTTT. Looking up the rest from reference TRBV5-4 and TRBJ2-3 gives the full variable domain: ETGVTQSPTHLIKTRGQQVTLRCSSQSGHNTVSWYQQALGQGPQFIFQYYREEENGRGNFPPRFSGLQFPNYSSELNVNALELDDSALYLCASSFHGGGTDTQYFGPGTRLTVL.

The chain carries TRBV4-1 and TRBJ1-5; D is unresolved. Germline lookup yields CDR1 MGHRA and CDR2 YSYEKL. V gave up 0 bases and J gave up 3 bases, with 12 bases separating them. This CDR3 is built from 16 residues. The CDR3 region has the DNA TGCGCCAGCAGCCAAGAGGGCCGCGCCTTCAATCAGCCCCAGCATTTT. Translated: CASSQEGRAFNQPQHF.